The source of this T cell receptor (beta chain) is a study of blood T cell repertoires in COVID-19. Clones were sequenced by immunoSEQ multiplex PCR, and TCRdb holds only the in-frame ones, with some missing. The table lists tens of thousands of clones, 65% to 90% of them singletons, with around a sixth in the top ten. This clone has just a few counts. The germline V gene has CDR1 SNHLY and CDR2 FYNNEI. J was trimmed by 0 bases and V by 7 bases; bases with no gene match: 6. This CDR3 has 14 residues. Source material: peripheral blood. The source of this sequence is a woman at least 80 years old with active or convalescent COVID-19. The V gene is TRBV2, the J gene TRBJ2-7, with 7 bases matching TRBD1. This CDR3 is CASTLTGNSYEQYF. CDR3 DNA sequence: TGTGCCAGCACCCTGACAGGGAACTCCTACGAGCAGTACTTC. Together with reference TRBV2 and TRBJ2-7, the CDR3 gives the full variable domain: EPEVTQTPSHQVTQMGQEVILRCVPISNHLYFYWYRQILGQKVEFLVSFYNNEISEKSEIFDDQFSVERPDGSNFTLKIRSTKLEDSAMYFCASTLTGNSYEQYFGPGTRLTVT.